This T cell receptor (beta chain) was retrieved from a study of follicular helper T cells after annual influenza vaccination. Germline lookup yields CDR1 MNHNS and CDR2 SASEGT. The CDR3 contains 14 residues. Deletions cut 7 bases from V and 7 bases from J, with 16 bases between. Indicated time point: 2015-2016 season, 7 days after influenza vaccination. Donors were community-dwelling with no influenza vaccine in the prior 6 months. Assay: immunoSEQ multiplex PCR; the TCRdb copy retains only in-frame clones and omits some. Of just over 7,000 clones listed, around four fifths are singletons. The receptor comes from an adult who received the influenza vaccine. The sample in question was CXCR5+ CD38- circulating T follicular helper cells from blood, obtained 7 days after influenza vaccination. The subset was: circulating Tfh, non-naive CD4+CXCR5+PD-1+ (ICOS+CD38+ or ICOS-CD38-). J is TRBJ1-4 and V is TRBV6-1, with D unresolved. The CDR3 spells CASTLAYSGEKLFF. In DNA form, the CDR3 reads TGTGCCAGCACTCTGGCGTACAGCGGTGAAAAACTGTTTTTT.